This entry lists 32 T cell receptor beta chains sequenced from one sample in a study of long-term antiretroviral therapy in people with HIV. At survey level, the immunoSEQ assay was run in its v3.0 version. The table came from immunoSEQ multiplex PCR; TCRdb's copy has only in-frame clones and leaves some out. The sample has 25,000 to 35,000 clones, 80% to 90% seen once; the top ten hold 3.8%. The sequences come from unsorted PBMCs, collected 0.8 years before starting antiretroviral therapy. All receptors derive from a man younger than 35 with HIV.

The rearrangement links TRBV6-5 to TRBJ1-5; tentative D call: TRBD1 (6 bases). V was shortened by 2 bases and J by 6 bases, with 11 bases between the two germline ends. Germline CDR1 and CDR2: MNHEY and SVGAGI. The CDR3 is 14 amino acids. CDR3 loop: CASSYKPGVQPQHF. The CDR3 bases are TGTGCCAGCAGTTACAAACCAGGGGTTCAGCCCCAGCATTTT.

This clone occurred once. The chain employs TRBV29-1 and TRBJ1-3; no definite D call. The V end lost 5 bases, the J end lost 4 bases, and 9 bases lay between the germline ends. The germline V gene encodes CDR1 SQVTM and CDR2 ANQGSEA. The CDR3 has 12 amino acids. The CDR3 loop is CSVRTGGNTIYF. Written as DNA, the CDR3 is TGCAGCGTTCGAACTGGGGGAAACACCATATATTTT.

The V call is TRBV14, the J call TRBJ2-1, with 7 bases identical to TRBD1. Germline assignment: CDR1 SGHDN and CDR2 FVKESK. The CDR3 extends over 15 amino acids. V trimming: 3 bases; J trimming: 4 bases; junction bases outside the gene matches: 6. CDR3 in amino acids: CASSHPGRGYNEQFF. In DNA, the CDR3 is TGTGCCAGCAGCCACCCCGGCAGGGGGTACAATGAGCAGTTCTTC.

CDR3 in amino acids: CASSPGSNIQYF. Written as DNA, the CDR3 is TGTGCCAGCAGTCCAGGGTCGAACATTCAGTACTTC. The chain recombines TRBV5-6 with TRBJ2-4; weak D call: TRBD1 (5 bases). Trimming stripped 5 bases from V and 7 bases from J, with 10 bases between. The CDR3 is made up of 12 amino acids. Germline-derived CDR1 and CDR2 are SGHDT and YYEEEE. The variable domain in full, with the rest retrieved from reference TRBV5-6 and TRBJ2-4, is DAGVTQSPTHLIKTRGQQVTLRCSPKSGHDTVSWYQQALGQGPQFIFQYYEEEERQRGNFPDRFSGHQFPNYSSELNVNALLLGDSALYLCASSPGSNIQYFGAGTRLSVL.

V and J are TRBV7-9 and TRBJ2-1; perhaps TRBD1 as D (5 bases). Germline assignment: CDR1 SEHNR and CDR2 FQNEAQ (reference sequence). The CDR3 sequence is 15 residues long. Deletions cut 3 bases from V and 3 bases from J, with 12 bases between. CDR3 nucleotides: TGTGCCAGCAGCTTCTCAGGGTTCAACTACAATGAGCAGTTCTTC. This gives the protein CASSFSGFNYNEQFF.

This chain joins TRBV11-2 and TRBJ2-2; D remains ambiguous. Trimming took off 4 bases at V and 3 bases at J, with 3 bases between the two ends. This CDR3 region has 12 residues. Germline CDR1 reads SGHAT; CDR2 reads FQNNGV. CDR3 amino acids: CASSYYTGELFF. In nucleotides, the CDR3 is TGTGCCAGCAGCTACTACACCGGGGAGCTGTTTTTT. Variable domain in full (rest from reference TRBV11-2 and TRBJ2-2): EAGVAQSPRYKIIEKRQSVAFWCNPISGHATLYWYQQILGQGPKLLIQFQNNGVVDDSQLPKDRFSAERLKGVDSTLKIQPAKLEDSAVYLCASSYYTGELFFGEGSRLTVL.

Here the CDR3 DNA reads TGTGCCAGCAGGGACGCTCAGCCCCAGCATTTT. Protein product: CASRDAQPQHF. The chain employs TRBV6-1 and TRBJ1-5; D is undetermined. Trimming shortened V by 6 bases and J by 6 bases, and 6 bases separated the two germline ends. The CDR3 consists of 11 residues. Per the germline V gene, CDR1 is MNHNS and CDR2 is SASEGT.

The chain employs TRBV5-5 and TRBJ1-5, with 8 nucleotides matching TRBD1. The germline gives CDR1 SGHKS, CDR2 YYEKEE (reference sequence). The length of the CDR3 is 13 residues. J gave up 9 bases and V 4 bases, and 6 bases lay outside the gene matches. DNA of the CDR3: TGTGCCAGCAGCCCAGGGGGCGGGTGGCCCCAGCATTTT. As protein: CASSPGGGWPQHF.

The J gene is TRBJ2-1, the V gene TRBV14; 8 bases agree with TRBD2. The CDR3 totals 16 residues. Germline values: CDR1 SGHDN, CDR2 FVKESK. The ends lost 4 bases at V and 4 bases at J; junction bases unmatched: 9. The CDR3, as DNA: TGTGCCAGCAGCCCTCACGGGGGGGTCCCTTACAATGAGCAGTTCTTC. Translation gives CASSPHGGVPYNEQFF.

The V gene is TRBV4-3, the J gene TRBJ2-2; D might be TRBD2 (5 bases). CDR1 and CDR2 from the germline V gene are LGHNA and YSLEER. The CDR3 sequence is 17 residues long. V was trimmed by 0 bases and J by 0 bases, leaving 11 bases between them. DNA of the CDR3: TGCGCCAGCAGCCAAGATCGGGCGGGTCCGAACACCGGGGAGCTGTTTTTT. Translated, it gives CASSQDRAGPNTGELFF.

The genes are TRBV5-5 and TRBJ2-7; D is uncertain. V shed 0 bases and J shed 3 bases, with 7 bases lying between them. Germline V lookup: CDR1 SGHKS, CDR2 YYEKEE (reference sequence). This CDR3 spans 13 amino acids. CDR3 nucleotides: TGTGCCAGCAGCTTGGAGACCTTCTACGAGCAGTACTTC. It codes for CASSLETFYEQYF. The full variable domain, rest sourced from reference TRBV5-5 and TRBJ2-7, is DAGVTQSPTHLIKTRGQQVTLRCSPISGHKSVSWYQQVLGQGPQFIFQYYEKEERGRGNFPDRFSARQFPNYSSELNVNALLLGDSALYLCASSLETFYEQYFGPGTRLTVT.

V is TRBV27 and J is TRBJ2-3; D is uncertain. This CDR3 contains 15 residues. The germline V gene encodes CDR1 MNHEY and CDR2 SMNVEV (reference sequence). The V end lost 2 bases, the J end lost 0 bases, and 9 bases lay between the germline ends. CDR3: CASSLVRASTDTQYF. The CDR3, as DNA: TGTGCCAGCAGTTTAGTACGGGCTAGCACAGATACGCAGTATTTT.

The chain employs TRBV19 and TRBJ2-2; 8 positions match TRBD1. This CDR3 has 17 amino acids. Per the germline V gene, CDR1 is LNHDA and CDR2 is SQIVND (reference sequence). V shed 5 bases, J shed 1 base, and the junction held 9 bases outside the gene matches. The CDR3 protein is CASSLHTGGWNTGELFF. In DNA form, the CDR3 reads TGTGCCAGTAGTCTCCACACAGGGGGATGGAACACCGGGGAGCTGTTTTTT.

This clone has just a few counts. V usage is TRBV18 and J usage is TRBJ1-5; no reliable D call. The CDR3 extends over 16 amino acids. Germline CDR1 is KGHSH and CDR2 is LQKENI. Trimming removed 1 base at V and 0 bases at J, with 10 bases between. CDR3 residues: CASSPLPVASNQPQHF. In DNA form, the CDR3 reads TGTGCCAGCTCACCACTTCCCGTTGCTAGCAATCAGCCCCAGCATTTT.

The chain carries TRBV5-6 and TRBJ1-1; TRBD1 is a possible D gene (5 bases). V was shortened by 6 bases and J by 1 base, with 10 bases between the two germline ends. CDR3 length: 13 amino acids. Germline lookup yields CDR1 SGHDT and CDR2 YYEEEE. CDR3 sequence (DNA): TGTGCCAGCACCCTCGACAGGAACACTGAAGCTTTCTTT. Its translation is CASTLDRNTEAFF.

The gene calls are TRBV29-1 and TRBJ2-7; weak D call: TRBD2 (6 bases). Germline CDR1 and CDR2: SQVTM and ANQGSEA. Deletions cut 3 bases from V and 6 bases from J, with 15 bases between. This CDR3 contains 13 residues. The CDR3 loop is CSVELGTLPEQYF. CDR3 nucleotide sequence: TGCAGCGTTGAGTTGGGGACTTTGCCCGAGCAGTACTTC.

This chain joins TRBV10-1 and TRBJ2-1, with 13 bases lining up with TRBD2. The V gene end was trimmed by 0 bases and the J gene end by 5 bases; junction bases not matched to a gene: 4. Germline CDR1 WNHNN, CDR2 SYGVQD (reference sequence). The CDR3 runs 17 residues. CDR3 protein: CASSESGTSGRDNEQFF. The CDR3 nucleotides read TGCGCCAGCAGTGAGTCGGGAACTAGCGGGAGGGACAATGAGCAGTTCTTC.

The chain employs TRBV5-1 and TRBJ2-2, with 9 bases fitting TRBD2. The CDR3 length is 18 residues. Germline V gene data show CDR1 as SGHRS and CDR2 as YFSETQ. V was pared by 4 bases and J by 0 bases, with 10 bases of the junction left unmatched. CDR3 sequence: CASSTRLAVFPNTGELFF. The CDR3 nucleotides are TGCGCCAGCAGCACGAGACTAGCGGTGTTTCCGAACACCGGGGAGCTGTTTTTT.

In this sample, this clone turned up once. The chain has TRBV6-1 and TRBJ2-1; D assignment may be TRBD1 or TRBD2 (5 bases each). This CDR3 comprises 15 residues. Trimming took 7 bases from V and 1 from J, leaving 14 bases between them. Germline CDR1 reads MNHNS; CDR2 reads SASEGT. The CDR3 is CASTQGPQSYNEQFF. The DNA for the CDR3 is TGTGCCAGCACGCAGGGACCCCAGTCCTACAATGAGCAGTTCTTC.

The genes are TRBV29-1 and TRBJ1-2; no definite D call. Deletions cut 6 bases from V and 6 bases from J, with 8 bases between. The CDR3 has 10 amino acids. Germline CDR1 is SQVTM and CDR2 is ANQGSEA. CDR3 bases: TGCAGCGTCCAGAGGGATGGCTACACCTTC. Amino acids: CSVQRDGYTF.

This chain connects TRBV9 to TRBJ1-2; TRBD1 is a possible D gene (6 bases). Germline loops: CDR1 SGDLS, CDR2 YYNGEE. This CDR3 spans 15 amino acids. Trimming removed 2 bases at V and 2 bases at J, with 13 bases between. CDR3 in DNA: TGTGCCAGCAGCGTGGCCCCGGGGGGCAACTATGGCTACACCTTC. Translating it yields CASSVAPGGNYGYTF.

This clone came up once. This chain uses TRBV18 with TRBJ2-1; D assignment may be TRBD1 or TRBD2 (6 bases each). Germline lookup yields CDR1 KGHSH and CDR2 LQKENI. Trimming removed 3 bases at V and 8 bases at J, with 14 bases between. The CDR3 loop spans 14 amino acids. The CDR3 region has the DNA TGTGCCAGCTCACCGTCGAGGGGGGAGTATGAGCAGTTCTTC. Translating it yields CASSPSRGEYEQFF.

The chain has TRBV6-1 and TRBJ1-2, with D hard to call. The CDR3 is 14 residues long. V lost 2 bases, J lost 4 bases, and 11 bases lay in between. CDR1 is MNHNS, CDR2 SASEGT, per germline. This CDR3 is CASSENVFSYGYTF. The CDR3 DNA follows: TGTGCCAGCAGTGAAAACGTGTTCTCCTATGGCTACACCTTC.

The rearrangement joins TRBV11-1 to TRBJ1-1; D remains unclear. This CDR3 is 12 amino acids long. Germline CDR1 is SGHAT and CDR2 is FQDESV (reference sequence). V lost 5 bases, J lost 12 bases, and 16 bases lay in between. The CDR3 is CASSGREGTPFF. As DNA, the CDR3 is TGTGCCAGCAGCGGGAGGGAGGGCACGCCTTTCTTT. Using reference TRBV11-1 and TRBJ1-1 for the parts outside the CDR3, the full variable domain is EAEVAQSPRYKITEKSQAVAFWCDPISGHATLYWYRQILGQGPELLVQFQDESVVDDSQLPKDRFSAERLKGVDSTLKIQPAELGDSAMYLCASSGREGTPFFGQGTRLTVV.

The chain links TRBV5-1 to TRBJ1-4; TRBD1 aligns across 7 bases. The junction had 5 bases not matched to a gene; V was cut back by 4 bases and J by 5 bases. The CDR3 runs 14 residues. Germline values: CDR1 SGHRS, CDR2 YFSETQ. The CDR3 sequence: CASSRDSQNEKLFF. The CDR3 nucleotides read TGCGCCAGCAGCCGGGACAGCCAGAATGAAAAACTGTTTTTT.

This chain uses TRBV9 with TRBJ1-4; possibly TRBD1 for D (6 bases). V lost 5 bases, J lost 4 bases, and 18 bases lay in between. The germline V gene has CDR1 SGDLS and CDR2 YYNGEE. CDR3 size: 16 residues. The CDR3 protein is CASSGGPGQSNEKLFF. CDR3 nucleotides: TGTGCCAGCAGTGGGGGACCGGGACAAAGTAATGAAAAACTGTTTTTT.

The CDR3 bases are TGTGCCAGCAGCTTACTGTCGCAGCCGTACACTGAAGCTTTCTTT. Amino acids: CASSLLSQPYTEAFF. The chain uses TRBV7-3 and TRBJ1-1; D remains unclear. The CDR3 length is 15 residues. Trimming shortened V by 2 bases and J by 3 bases, and 13 bases separated the two germline ends. Germline CDR1 SGHTA, CDR2 FQGTGA.

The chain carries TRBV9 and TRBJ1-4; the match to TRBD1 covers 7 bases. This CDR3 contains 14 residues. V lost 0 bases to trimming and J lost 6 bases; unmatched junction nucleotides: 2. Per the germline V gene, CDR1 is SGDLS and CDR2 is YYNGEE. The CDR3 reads CASSVGQGDEKLFF. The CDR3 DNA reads TGTGCCAGCAGCGTAGGGCAGGGGGATGAAAAACTGTTTTTT.

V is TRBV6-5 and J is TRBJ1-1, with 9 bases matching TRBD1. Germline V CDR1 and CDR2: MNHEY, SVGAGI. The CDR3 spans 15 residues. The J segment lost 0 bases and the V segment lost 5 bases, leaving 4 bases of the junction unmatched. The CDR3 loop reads CASSPRTGVNTEAFF. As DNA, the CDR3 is TGTGCCAGCAGTCCGAGGACAGGGGTGAACACTGAAGCTTTCTTT.

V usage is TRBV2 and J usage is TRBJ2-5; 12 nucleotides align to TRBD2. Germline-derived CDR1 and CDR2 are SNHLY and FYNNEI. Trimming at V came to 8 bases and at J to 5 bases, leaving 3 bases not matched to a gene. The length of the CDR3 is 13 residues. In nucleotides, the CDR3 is TGTGCCAGCCTAGCGGGGGGGCCCGAGACCCAGTACTTC. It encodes CASLAGGPETQYF.

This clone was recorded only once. The CDR3 spells CASSVAVGSNQPQHF. CDR3 in DNA: TGTGCCAGTAGTGTGGCGGTAGGGAGCAATCAGCCCCAGCATTTT. The chain is built from TRBV19 and TRBJ1-5; D is unresolved. CDR1 is LNHDA and CDR2 is SQIVND in the germline V gene (reference sequence). The length of the CDR3 is 15 residues. The germline V and J ends were trimmed by 5 bases and 1 base, with 12 bases remaining between them.

CDR3 sequence: CASTTGVGYGYTF. CDR3 DNA: TGTGCCAGCACAACAGGGGTTGGTTATGGCTACACCTTC. The chain has TRBV7-8 and TRBJ1-2, with 7 bases aligning to TRBD1. The CDR3 is made up of 13 amino acids. V was clipped by 7 bases and J by 5 bases; unmatched bases: 7. Germline CDR1 SGHVS, CDR2 FQNEAQ.